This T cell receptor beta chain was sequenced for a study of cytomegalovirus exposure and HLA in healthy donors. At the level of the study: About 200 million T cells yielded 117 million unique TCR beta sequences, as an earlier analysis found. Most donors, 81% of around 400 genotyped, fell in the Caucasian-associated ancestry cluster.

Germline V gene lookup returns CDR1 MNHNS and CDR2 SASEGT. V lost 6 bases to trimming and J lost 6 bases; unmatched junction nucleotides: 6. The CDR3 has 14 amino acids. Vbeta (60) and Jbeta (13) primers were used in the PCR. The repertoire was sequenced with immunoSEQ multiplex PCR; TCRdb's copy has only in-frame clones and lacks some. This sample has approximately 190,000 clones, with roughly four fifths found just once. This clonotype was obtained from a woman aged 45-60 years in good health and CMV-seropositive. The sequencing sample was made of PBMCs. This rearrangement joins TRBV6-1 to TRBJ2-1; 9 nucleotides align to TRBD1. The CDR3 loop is CASSGQGTFNEQFF. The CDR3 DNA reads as TGTGCCAGCAGCGGACAGGGGACCTTCAATGAGCAGTTCTTC.